Each of the 8 T cell receptor beta chains below was sequenced from the same sample in a study of T cell changes during pregnancy in multiple sclerosis. The protocol was immunoSEQ multiplex PCR, while the TCRdb copy is restricted to in-frame clones and leaves out a portion. This table holds 50,000 to 60,000 clones, 85% to 90% found once. Sequencing was performed on CD4+ T cells from peripheral blood mononuclear cells, taken in the first trimester of pregnancy. The receptors derive from a female donor with multiple sclerosis, enrolled in a pregnancy study.

The chain employs TRBV11-1 and TRBJ1-3; 7 positions agree with TRBD1. The CDR3 extends over 13 amino acids. Germline lookup yields CDR1 SGHAT and CDR2 FQDESV (reference sequence). Unmatched junction bases numbered 4, after V lost 7 bases and J lost 4 bases. The CDR3 sequence is CASTTGVGNTIYF. Written as DNA, the CDR3 is TGTGCCAGCACTACAGGGGTCGGAAACACCATATATTTT.

The chain is built from TRBV7-2 and TRBJ2-5, with D tentatively TRBD2 (5 bases). V lost 4 bases to trimming and J lost 1 base, with 19 bases between them. This CDR3 region has 17 residues. Looked up from germline, CDR1 is SGHTA and CDR2 is FQGNSA. The CDR3 is CASSSAAGYMTQETQYF. The CDR3 nucleotides are TGTGCCAGCAGCTCGGCGGCGGGCTACATGACCCAAGAGACCCAGTACTTC. Supplemented by reference TRBV7-2 and TRBJ2-5, the full variable domain reads GAGVSQSPSNKVTEKGKDVELRCDPISGHTALYWYRQSLGQGLEFLIYFQGNSAPDKSGLPSDRFSAERTGGSVSTLTIQRTQQEDSAVYLCASSSAAGYMTQETQYFGPGTRLLVL.

The chain combines TRBV10-3 with TRBJ1-5; 11 bases are shared with TRBD1. The CDR3 covers 14 residues. Germline assignment: CDR1 ENHRY and CDR2 SYGVKD. V was pared by 6 bases and J by 7 bases, with 5 bases of the junction left unmatched. CDR3 in amino acids: CAIRGTGGNQPQHF. In DNA form, the CDR3 reads TGTGCCATCAGGGGGACAGGGGGTAACCAGCCCCAGCATTTT.

The rearrangement links TRBV6-5 to TRBJ1-2, with D perhaps matching TRBD1 (5 bases). There are 14 residues in the CDR3. V dropped 0 bases and J dropped 6 bases, with 11 bases sitting between them. Germline V lookup: CDR1 MNHEY, CDR2 SVGAGI. CDR3 loop: CASSYSEQVDGYTF. CDR3 sequence (DNA): TGTGCCAGCAGTTACTCAGAACAGGTTGATGGCTACACCTTC.

This rearrangement joins TRBV29-1 to TRBJ2-3, with D possibly being TRBD2 (6 bases). The CDR3 is 15 amino acids. V lost 4 bases, J lost 0 bases, and 14 bases lay in between. Germline CDR1 is SQVTM and CDR2 is ANQGSEA. As DNA, the CDR3 is TGCAGCGTTGTCCCCAGCGGGCGTAGCACAGATACGCAGTATTTT. This gives the protein CSVVPSGRSTDTQYF.

V gene TRBV6-6 combines with J gene TRBJ1-1; D gene uncertain. From germline, CDR1 is MNHNY and CDR2 SVGAGI (reference sequence). This CDR3 has 15 amino acids. Trimming took 6 bases from V and 4 from J, leaving 18 bases between them. The CDR3 DNA reads as TGTGCCAGCAGACTGGAGAGGGAGAGGACCACTGAAGCTTTCTTT. Translating it yields CASRLERERTTEAFF.

The CDR3 region is CASSRRGGDYNEQFF. DNA for the CDR3: TGCGCCAGTTCCAGGAGGGGAGGAGACTACAATGAGCAGTTCTTC. The genes are TRBV5-1 and TRBJ2-1; weak D call: TRBD2 (6 bases). Germline-derived CDR1 and CDR2 are SGHRS and YFSETQ. V was clipped by 8 bases and J by 3 bases, with 18 bases between them. The CDR3 spans 15 residues.

This clone was counted a single time. The CDR3 here is CASSLVGSYEQYF. The DNA for the CDR3 is TGTGCCAGCAGTTTGGTGGGGAGCTACGAGCAGTACTTC. The chain couples TRBV27 to TRBJ2-7; perhaps TRBD2 as D (5 bases). Trimming took 3 bases from V and 3 from J, leaving 9 bases between them. CDR1 and CDR2 (germline): MNHEY, SMNVEV (reference sequence). CDR3 size: 13 residues.